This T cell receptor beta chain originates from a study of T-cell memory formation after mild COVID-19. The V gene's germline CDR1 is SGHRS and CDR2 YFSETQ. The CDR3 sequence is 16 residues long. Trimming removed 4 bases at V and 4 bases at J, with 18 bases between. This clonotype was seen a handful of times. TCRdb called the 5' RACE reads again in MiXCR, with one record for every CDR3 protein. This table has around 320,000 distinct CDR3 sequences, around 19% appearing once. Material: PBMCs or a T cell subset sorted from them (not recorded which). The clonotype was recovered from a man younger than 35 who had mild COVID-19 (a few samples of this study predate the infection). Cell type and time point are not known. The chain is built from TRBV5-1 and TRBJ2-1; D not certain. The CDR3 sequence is CASSPPPGRLYNEQFF. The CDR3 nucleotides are TGCGCCAGCAGCCCACCCCCCGGGCGCCTTTACAATGAGCAGTTCTTC. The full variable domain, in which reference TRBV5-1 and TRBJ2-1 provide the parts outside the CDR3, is KAGVTQTPRYLIKTRGQQVTLSCSPISGHRSVSWYQQTPGQGLQFLFEYFSETQRNKGNFPGRFSGRQFSNSRSEMNVSTLELGDSALYLCASSPPPGRLYNEQFFGPGTRLTVL.